This T cell receptor (beta chain) was obtained from a study of blood T cell repertoires in COVID-19 (dated by TCRdb to the early 2020s). About the investigation overall: Samples from collaborators originated in the United States, Italy and Spain and spanned both the acute and convalescent phases of COVID-19. Samples were obtained from the ongoing ImmuneRACE study (first 160 participants) and from 1,254 subjects provided by 6 global collaborators. The sample metadata nearly always contained a de-identified subject ID, COVID-19 status, age in years and sex. Where available, HLA class I and class II types were obtained from metadata supplied by the sample provider rather than from assay-based typing. The prospective study material was composed of cDNA or gDNA derived from T cells, B-cell-depleted T cells, or PBMCs. A freely available public database, intended as a resource for researchers studying the immune response to SARS-CoV-2, is where the repertoires were released. Deeply sampled blood TCRbeta repertoires from subjects exposed to, actively infected with, or recovered from COVID-19 were included in the dataset. The full study reports these points: How much clinical and demographic metadata was included differed by source and by participant, and the metadata was provided uncurated.

Participants in the prospective study were aged roughly 18 to 89 years, lived in 20 to 25 United States geographic areas, and enrolled through a virtual design. In the prospective study, participants were assigned to cohorts based on the clinical history participants reported in a screening survey and a study questionnaire. In the prospective study, mobile phlebotomists collected whole blood, serum and a nasopharyngeal or oropharyngeal swab from each participant. Additional blood draws and questionnaires over an approximately 2-month period could optionally be provided by prospective study participants. Before DNA extraction, prospective study blood samples were shipped either frozen or at room temperature. About this clone itself: Which antigen it targets is not known. No much larger clone exists at a distance of one base, and base qualities are not known.

Measured from the cysteine to the phenylalanine, the CDR3 is 15 residues long. Kept here is only the CDR3 DNA, which spans 45 bases and is read in frame from base 1. CDR1 and CDR2 were assigned from the germline V gene (reference sequence) as MNHEY and SMNVEV. Trimming removed 6 bases from V and 5 bases from J; the gene matches leave 9 bases unexplained. TCRbeta CDR3 regions were amplified from genomic DNA by means of the immunoSEQ Assay, a bias-controlled multiplex PCR. In the original analysis: The number of nucleated cells in each sample was estimated from the amplification of reference gene primers within the assay. To quantify the absolute abundance of each unique TCRbeta CDR3 rearrangement, sequence reads were collapsed and filtered. For each sample, productive Simpson clonality was calculated by taking the square root of Simpson's diversity index across productive rearrangements. TCRdb obtained this table from immuneACCESS and retained in-frame rearrangements with V and J assigned. These tables miss some clones; where compared with another copy, unresolved V genes account for less than half of the shortfall, and the remainder is unexplained. V, J and clone size reflect that table, while D and trimming were determined from the DNA. Here the sample has 120,000 to 150,000 clones; 84% occur a single time. Approximately 5% of the sample is held by the ten biggest clonotypes.

The clonotype comes from a man aged 35-49 years with acute COVID-19. Sequencing was carried out using PBMCs or T cells enriched from blood (not recorded which). Here the chain combines TRBV27 and TRBJ2-7, and 11 junction bases match TRBD2. The bases are TGTGCCAGCAGATCCTTAGCGGGAGGGCACAACGAGCAGTACTTC. Translated, it gives CASRSLAGGHNEQYF.